This record concerns one TCR beta chain sequence. No antigen is known for it. Base qualities are missing; no much larger clone stands one base away. The data are from a study of cytomegalovirus exposure and HLA in healthy donors listed by TCRdb under 2017. For context, the study as a whole: An earlier analysis of roughly 500 of the donors reported 276 Gb of sequence data and some 100 million unique TCR beta sequences from about 180 million T cells. To predict cytomegalovirus infection status, the study brought together high-throughput TCR immunosequencing, statistical association of individual TCRs with disease status, and machine learning. Roughly 300 gigabases of sequencing data and around 90 million unique TCR sequences made up an early release that covered approximately 620 HLA-typed donors. An earlier analysis of around 580 of the donors used high-throughput TCR beta sequencing to judge whether each TCR beta V gene segment behaved as functional or pseudogenic. The genetic ancestry cluster associated with self-reported Caucasian donors included roughly four fifths of the roughly 380 genotyped donors. Typing coverage varied by locus: roughly 620-640 donors for A, B, C, DRB1 and DQB1; approximately 500 for DQA1; 600 to 610 for DPA1; 450 to 480 for DPB1. The study was designed to test whether signatures of past pathogen exposure could be identified by cataloging public T cell receptors. Class I and class II HLA loci were covered by the typing at four-digit resolution. Among under 450 genotyped donors of the cohort, an average of approximately 250,000 unique TCR beta nucleotide sequences were sequenced per donor, roughly a sixth of them non-productive. The T cell repertoires of 666 subjects were profiled by immunosequencing and related to cytomegalovirus serostatus. In the later analysis, no new phenotypic data were used to find candidate immune exposures; instead, reliance was placed on TCR beta sequences and their occurrence across donors. Roughly five DR-DQ haplotypes were handled as single units for association and clustering because linkage in the cohort was strong. Besides the first cohort of 666 subjects, a separate validation cohort made up of 120 different subjects was used. Donor age, sex, ethnicity and CMV serostatus were compiled together with the repertoire data. A later genetic analysis took genome-wide SNP genotypes for about 65% of the 666 donors and used that subset as a discovery cohort. A later analysis re-analyzed previously published TCR beta repertoires from approximately 700 donors and added high-resolution HLA genotyping to study TCR occurrence patterns. All discovery cohort repertoires had been generated using a single sequencing platform. General findings and caveats noted by the study authors: A further reported finding was that TCR beta sequences accurately predicted the HLA-A and HLA-B alleles for most subjects in the first cohort. The study listed 150 to 200 TCR beta chains as associated with cytomegalovirus. A later genetic analysis associated a missense DCLRE1C variant with V-gene and J-gene trimming of TCR beta chains, and an independent cohort replicated the association. According to a later analysis, TCR association rates differed among HLA loci, with DRB1 alleles showing the most associated TCRs and HLA-C alleles showing the fewest. While some public TCRs were present in many individuals, most TCR sequences turned up only very rarely across donors. Only TCR beta chains were sequenced in this cohort, and the absence of alpha or paired-chain data limited detectable features. Roughly 15 rarely observed V segments, including chromosome 9 orphons, were excluded from the earlier analysis of about 500 of the donors because counts were too low. In a later analysis, 16,951 TCR beta sequences were associated with specific HLA alleles at a false discovery rate of 0.05. Roughly uniform sequencing depth across donors was assumed in presence/absence analyses, although this assumption may not hold. Linkage disequilibrium might explain the correlated functional status among segregating V segments, but an unknown experimental factor could not be excluded. Cytomegalovirus status was reported to be diagnosed by the classifier with high specificity and sensitivity in both the original and validation cohorts. A few of the identified cytomegalovirus-associated TCR beta chains were confirmed in vitro to be specific for cytomegalovirus antigens. In an earlier analysis of some 640 of the donors, most TCR beta V segments were observed in productive rearrangements about 87% or about 30% of the time, broadly matching IMGT annotations. Because HLA typing was missing for some donors at each locus, association tests included only the typed subset. The only immune exposure information available for the cohort was CMV serostatus. The sequencing pipeline was judged likely to have produced a cluster of highly shared sequence variants as a technical artifact. In a later genetic analysis, fewer N-insertions in productive TCRs were reported among donors in an Asian-associated ancestry cluster than the roughly 670-donor mean. A later analysis found that HLA-associated TCR beta chains were more clonally expanded and had lower generation probabilities than equally common non-associated chains. In a later analysis, most CMV-associated TCR beta chains were found to appear HLA-restricted, with HLA associations seemingly driven largely by CMV exposure. Assigning TCR associations to individual alleles was difficult when HLA alleles, especially DR and DQ, strongly co-occurred. Some IMGT-functional V segments, including TRBV6-2 and TRBV6-3, could not be distinguished by the 87-base-pair reads and were therefore excluded. Several of the top co-occurrence clusters appeared to be linked to parvovirus B19, influenza, CMV and Epstein-Barr virus, according to a later analysis. According to the authors, the approach could potentially be generalized to other disease states and immunological phenotypes.

The cohort consisted of hundreds of healthy bone marrow donors. All cohort members were sampled while nominally healthy, although unrecorded immune exposures were likely present. The donor tested CMV seronegative, placing the donor among the 300 to 400 seronegative members of the cohort. A peripheral blood sample was provided by each donor, and peripheral blood mononuclear cells were used for TCR beta sequencing. Genomic DNA extraction from the blood cell samples was performed with the Qiagen DNeasy Blood Extraction Kit. The junction shows trimming of 4 bases on V and 7 bases on J, and the gene matches do not reach 5 bases of it. Taken from cysteine to phenylalanine, the CDR3 has 13 residues. Only the CDR3 DNA stays, 39 bases, in frame from base 1. For CDR1 and CDR2, the germline V gene lists SGHTA and FQGTGA. The library was prepared using the immunoSEQ multiplex PCR assay. The multiplex PCR relied on a mix of 60 forward primers for TCR Vbeta segments and 13 reverse primers for TCR Jbeta segments. The CDR3 region of rearranged TCR beta genes was amplified from genomic DNA with a multiplex PCR assay. Amplified TCR beta libraries were sequenced as 87-base-pair reads on the Illumina HiSeq System. Regarding the original processing steps: In a later analysis, 70 million to 95 million unique TCR beta chains were counted across the 500 to 850 repertoires, and roughly 11 million of these chains were shared by at least two donors. Raw reads were error-corrected and collapsed into unique sequences by a nearest-neighbor algorithm in which closely related sequences were merged to remove PCR and sequencing errors. V, D and J gene segments were assigned by aligning CDR3 sequences to IMGT reference sequences. For a sequence to be retained, at least a six-nucleotide match to both a V gene segment and a J gene segment was required. Rearrangements were classified as productive when the CDR3 lacked stop codons and remained in frame with V and J, and all other rearrangements were classified as non-productive. CDR3 was defined by IMGT convention, running from the second conserved V-encoded cysteine to the conserved J-encoded phenylalanine. In an earlier analysis of 550 to 650 of the donors, sequences lacking an unambiguous match to a single V gene segment were excluded. In an earlier analysis of 500 to 750 of the donors, V segments were called functional above 56.7% productive rearrangements and were called segregating when the between-donor standard deviation exceeded 5%. A statistical classification framework was built for diagnosing cytomegalovirus status from the catalog of TCR beta chain sequences. In a later analysis, TCR nucleotide sequences were compared against IMGT/GENE-DB human TR gene sequences so that V and J genes could be assigned. Using the TCRdist pipeline, a later analysis assigned CDR3 sequences along with most-parsimonious VDJ recombination scenarios. A later analysis defined each TCR beta chain by its CDR3 amino acid sequence plus V-gene family, and excluded reads lacking a unique V-gene family. A later analysis removed 500 to 650 highly shared, low-generation-probability nucleotide sequences to deal with suspected cross-contamination and a sequencing artifact. In a later analysis, a clonal expansion index was calculated for each public chain from normalized within-repertoire ranks of inferred template counts. In a later analysis, generation probabilities were computed with a VDJ recombination model fitted to out-of-frame rearrangements, and the resulting probabilities were checked against IGoR. In a later analysis, hypergeometric tests were used to score TCR-TCR, TCR-HLA and TCR-CMV co-occurrence, with a repertoire-size bias correction applied to TCR pairs. In a later analysis, false discovery rates were estimated by permuting HLA or CMV assignments 20 times. A later analysis grouped co-occurring TCRs with DBSCAN, adding TCRdist sequence similarity when clustering within HLA-allele-positive subsets. Co-occurrence clustering excluded repertoires with fewer than 30,000 or more than 120,000 public chains, plus five with anomalous nucleotide sharing. TCRdb retrieved this table from immuneACCESS and kept in-frame rearrangements only. Not all clones are present; in checked studies, unresolved V genes account for under half, and no reason is known for the remainder. V and J calls and clone size are copied from that table; D and trimming were computed from the DNA. This sample has more than 110,000 clones in its table, and roughly three quarters of those were observed once. The ten largest clones represent 4% to 6% of the sample.

This chain joins TRBV7-3 to TRBJ2-3, and TRBD1 aligns with 7 junction nucleotides. The receptor's source is a woman in her 50s in good health and CMV-seronegative. The sequencing input was PBMCs. CDR3 protein: CASSSHRGYTQYF. The nucleotide sequence is TGTGCCAGCAGCTCCCACAGGGGATATACGCAGTATTTT.